These 27 T cell receptor beta chains originate from one sample sequenced in a study of T cell responses to AZD1222 COVID-19 vaccine. Clones were sequenced by immunoSEQ multiplex PCR, and TCRdb holds only the in-frame ones, with some missing. The table records around 100,000 clones, around 90% of them present only once. Specimen: peripheral blood, collected on day 0 of AZD1222 vaccination. The receptor source for this set is an adult in good health.

The chain recombines TRBV7-8 with TRBJ2-7; no firm D call. Germline CDR1 reads SGHVS; CDR2 reads FQNEAQ. Trimming left V 1 base short and J 7 bases short, with 8 bases between. The CDR3 has 12 amino acids. Here the CDR3 reads CASSLGRKEQYF. The CDR3 nucleotides read TGTGCCAGCAGCTTAGGGCGGAAAGAGCAGTACTTC.

This clone was seen once. V usage is TRBV28 and J usage is TRBJ1-5, with TRBD1 as a possible D gene (6 bases). Germline CDR1 reads MDHEN; CDR2 reads SYDVKM. The CDR3 has 16 residues. Trimming took off 7 bases at V and 0 bases at J, with 16 bases between the two ends. The CDR3 coding sequence is TGTGCCAGCACCATCGTTGGACAGCCTAGCAATCAGCCCCAGCATTTT. Its protein product is CASTIVGQPSNQPQHF.

CDR3 amino acids: CASSPRLADTQYF. Written as DNA, the CDR3 is TGTGCCAGCAGCCCTAGACTAGCAGATACGCAGTATTTT. This chain joins TRBV14 and TRBJ2-3, with D possibly matching TRBD2 (6 bases). Trimming stripped 4 bases from V and 4 bases from J, with 9 bases between. The CDR3 is 13 residues long. The germline CDR1 and CDR2 sequences are SGHDN and FVKESK.

Only one count was recorded for this clone. The chain couples TRBV12-3 or TRBV12-4 to TRBJ2-2; D is unclear. V lost 9 bases and J lost 7, with 15 bases in between. CDR3 length: 13 residues. The CDR3 nucleotides are TGTGCCAGTCAGGAGCGAAGAAGCGGGGAGCTGTTTTTT. Translation: CASQERRSGELFF.

This clone showed up just once. The rearrangement uses TRBV28 and TRBJ2-7; unclear D gene. This CDR3 spans 15 amino acids. Germline V gene data show CDR1 as MDHEN and CDR2 as SYDVKM. Trimming left V 6 bases short and J 2 bases short, with 17 bases between. CDR3 bases: TGTGCCAGCAGCCTCGACCGACACCCTACCTACGAGCAGTACTTC. It yields the protein CASSLDRHPTYEQYF.

V gene TRBV30 combines with J gene TRBJ2-2; 7 bases are shared with TRBD2. V lost 2 bases, J lost 2 bases, and 5 bases stayed unmatched. The CDR3 runs to 15 residues. Germline CDR1 GTSNPN, CDR2 SVGIG (reference sequence). The CDR3 reads CAWSPGTTNTGELFF. Here the CDR3 DNA reads TGTGCCTGGAGTCCCGGGACTACTAACACCGGGGAGCTGTTTTTT.

The chain couples TRBV2 to TRBJ1-1; D is uncertain. The germline V gene encodes CDR1 SNHLY and CDR2 FYNNEI. Trimming pared 5 bases from V and 11 bases from J, leaving 18 bases between. This CDR3 is 13 amino acids long. The CDR3 loop reads CASSMMDGSQAFF. In DNA, the CDR3 is TGTGCCAGCAGTATGATGGACGGATCCCAGGCTTTCTTT.

This rearrangement joins TRBV6-5 to TRBJ1-1, with 11 bases identical to TRBD1. Germline values: CDR1 MNHEY, CDR2 SVGAGI. This CDR3 is built from 14 residues. After removal of 8 bases from V and 5 bases from J, the junction contained 7 bases not matched to a gene. CDR3 coding DNA: TGTGCCAGCGGACAGGGGGCGCGGAGGACTGAAGCTTTCTTT. Its translation is CASGQGARRTEAFF.

The chain links TRBV7-3 to TRBJ2-2; 9 nucleotides line up with TRBD2. The CDR3 runs to 16 residues. Germline CDR1 SGHTA, CDR2 FQGTGA. With V trimmed by 3 bases and J by 1 base, 3 bases remained unmatched. The CDR3 bases are TGTGCCAGCAGCTTCAGCGGGGGGCGGAACACCGGGGAGCTGTTTTTT. Translation: CASSFSGGRNTGELFF. Full variable domain (remainder filled in from reference TRBV7-3 and TRBJ2-2): GAGVSQTPSNKVTEKGKYVELRCDPISGHTALYWYRQSLGQGPEFLIYFQGTGAADDSGLPNDRFFAVRPEGSVSTLKIQRTERGDSAVYLCASSFSGGRNTGELFFGEGSRLTVL.

The chain couples TRBV19 to TRBJ2-5; 7 bases agree with TRBD1. Losses at the gene ends were 5 bases for V and 0 bases for J; bases not matched to a gene: 12. The CDR3 is 17 amino acids. The V gene's germline CDR1 is LNHDA and CDR2 SQIVND (reference sequence). The CDR3: CASSPGRGTAYQETQYF. The CDR3 bases are TGTGCCAGTAGTCCAGGACGTGGGACAGCGTACCAAGAGACCCAGTACTTC.

The chain couples TRBV2 to TRBJ2-3, with D unclear. The germline CDR1 and CDR2 sequences are SNHLY and FYNNEI. V lost 6 bases and J 6 bases, leaving 10 bases between the germline ends. The CDR3 is 12 residues long. The CDR3 DNA is TGTGCCAGCAGCGCCCTCGAGGATACGCAGTATTTT. It codes for CASSALEDTQYF.

This chain links TRBV12-3 or TRBV12-4 with TRBJ2-3; either TRBD1 or TRBD2 may supply D (5 bases each). V dropped 10 bases and J dropped 6 bases, with 14 bases sitting between them. The CDR3 sequence is 12 residues long. CDR3 bases: TGTGCCACCGCTCGGGGCCACGATACGCAGTATTTT. Amino acids: CATARGHDTQYF.

This clone has just a few counts. The rearrangement joins TRBV7-2 to TRBJ1-6; perhaps TRBD1 as D (6 bases). CDR1 is SGHTA and CDR2 is FQGNSA in the germline V gene. The CDR3 is 14 residues long. The V end lost 2 bases, the J end lost 8 bases, and 10 bases lay between the germline ends. CDR3 DNA: TGTGCCAGCAGCTTACAGGGGTTGGATTCACCCCTCCACTTT. It yields the protein CASSLQGLDSPLHF.

This CDR3 reads CASSLVGNSYEQYF. The CDR3 nucleotides are TGTGCCAGCAGCTTGGTGGGAAACTCCTACGAGCAGTACTTC. The chain joins TRBV5-4 to TRBJ2-7; D is uncertain. This CDR3 contains 14 residues. Per germline, CDR1 SGHNT and CDR2 YYREEE (reference sequence). V was cut by 0 bases and J by 0 bases, with 7 bases left in between.

This chain joins TRBV27 and TRBJ1-1; D may be TRBD1 (5 bases). The V end lost 5 bases, the J end lost 0 bases, and 19 bases lay between the germline ends. Germline CDR1 and CDR2: MNHEY and SMNVEV (reference sequence). The CDR3 totals 17 residues. This CDR3 reads CASSIRPGRSMNTEAFF. As DNA, the CDR3 is TGTGCCAGCAGTATAAGACCGGGACGATCTATGAACACTGAAGCTTTCTTT.

The CDR3 loop reads CAWSGDSYSNQPQHF. In nucleotides, the CDR3 is TGTGCCTGGAGTGGGGACAGCTATAGCAATCAGCCCCAGCATTTT. The chain carries TRBV30 and TRBJ1-5; 7 bases are shared with TRBD1. The CDR3 extends over 15 amino acids. CDR1 and CDR2 (germline): GTSNPN, SVGIG (reference sequence). The V segment lost 1 base and the J segment 0 bases; nucleotides outside the gene matches: 3.

The rearrangement uses TRBV3-1 (or the pseudogene TRBV3-2) and TRBJ1-2; the match to TRBD1 covers 9 bases. There are 15 residues in the CDR3. V gave up 0 bases and J gave up 10 bases; unmatched junction bases: 9. Germline V gives CDR1 LGHDT, CDR2 YNNKEL (reference sequence). CDR3 nucleotides: TGTGCCAGCAGCCAAGAGCCCGGGACAGGGCCGACCTACACCTTC. This encodes CASSQEPGTGPTYTF.

The chain joins TRBV5-1 to TRBJ1-1; D is unclear. The germline V gene has CDR1 SGHRS and CDR2 YFSETQ. The V end lost 3 bases, the J end lost 4 bases, and 13 bases lay between the germline ends. There are 14 residues in the CDR3. The CDR3 bases are TGCGCCAGCAGCTCAGACACCGGAGGCACTGAAGCTTTCTTT. Its protein product is CASSSDTGGTEAFF.

The chain's CDR3 is CASSLEGRTSSGNTIYF. CDR3 DNA: TGCGCCAGCAGCTTGGAGGGCAGGACAAGCTCTGGAAACACCATATATTTT. The chain couples TRBV5-1 to TRBJ1-3; the D gene is possibly TRBD1 (5 bases). The germline V and J ends were trimmed by 0 bases and 0 bases, with 13 bases remaining between them. The CDR3 is 17 residues long. Germline V CDR1 and CDR2: SGHRS, YFSETQ.

The chain joins TRBV7-9 to TRBJ2-1; D unclear. The CDR3 runs to 13 residues. Germline CDR1 SEHNR, CDR2 FQNEAQ (reference sequence). Trimming pared 5 bases from V and 12 bases from J, leaving 17 bases between. The chain's CDR3 is CASSPKYWWRQFF. The CDR3 region has the DNA TGTGCCAGCAGCCCAAAGTACTGGTGGCGGCAGTTCTTC.

The chain combines TRBV7-9 with TRBJ1-1; D uncertain. With 3 bases removed from V and 2 bases from J, the gap between germline ends came to 13 bases. The CDR3 is 15 amino acids. CDR1 and CDR2 from the germline V gene are SEHNR and FQNEAQ (reference sequence). The CDR3 DNA reads TGTGCCAGCAGCTTGATGGCCAGAGTAAACACTGAAGCTTTCTTT. It yields the protein CASSLMARVNTEAFF.

The chain is built from TRBV9 and TRBJ2-5, with 9 bases fitting TRBD1. The germline V gene has CDR1 SGDLS and CDR2 YYNGEE. The length of the CDR3 is 18 residues. V lost 0 bases and J lost 1; bases outside the gene matches: 10. The CDR3 DNA reads as TGTGCCAGCAGCGTAGGTTTCACTGGGACAGGGCCCCAAGAGACCCAGTACTTC. Protein: CASSVGFTGTGPQETQYF.

The genes are TRBV19 and TRBJ1-2; 7 bases are a match to TRBD1. Per the germline V gene, CDR1 is LNHDA and CDR2 is SQIVND (reference sequence). The CDR3 runs 13 residues. The J segment lost 4 bases and the V segment lost 9 bases, leaving 8 bases of the junction unmatched. The CDR3 loop reads CASRDREIYGYTF. The CDR3 nucleotides read TGTGCCAGCCGTGACAGGGAGATCTATGGCTACACCTTC.

The chain recombines TRBV10-3 with TRBJ1-2; possible D gene TRBD1, 5 bases. The V end was cut by 2 bases, the J end by 4 bases, with 11 bases between. CDR1 ENHRY and CDR2 SYGVKD come from the germline V gene. The CDR3 spans 14 residues. Here the CDR3 reads CAISEAGLSYGYTF. The CDR3 nucleotides are TGTGCCATCAGTGAGGCAGGGCTGAGCTATGGCTACACCTTC.

DNA of the CDR3: TGTGCCAGCAGCTTAGTCCTCGAGGATGAGCAGTTCTTC. The encoded protein is CASSLVLEDEQFF. The gene calls are TRBV11-3 and TRBJ2-1; D remains ambiguous. The CDR3 sequence is 13 residues long. Trimming left V 1 base short and J 8 bases short, with 9 bases between. Germline assignment: CDR1 SGHNT and CDR2 YENEEA.

The gene calls are TRBV6-1 and TRBJ2-1; 9 nucleotides line up with TRBD1. The V gene end was trimmed by 4 bases and the J gene end by 10 bases; junction bases not matched to a gene: 14. The CDR3 contains 16 residues. CDR1 is MNHNS, CDR2 SASEGT, per germline. The CDR3 nucleotides read TGTGCCAGCAGTGGGGAGGGACAGGGCTGGAAGAGGGAGCAGTTCTTC. Translation: CASSGEGQGWKREQFF.

V and J are TRBV3-1 (or the pseudogene TRBV3-2) and TRBJ2-7; a weak D match, TRBD1 (6 bases). This CDR3 comprises 14 residues. The germline V and J ends were trimmed by 4 bases and 1 base, with 11 bases remaining between them. The germline V gene encodes CDR1 LGHDT and CDR2 YNNKEL (reference sequence). The CDR3: CASSRGRGSYEQYF. The CDR3 DNA reads as TGTGCCAGCAGCCGGGGCAGGGGTTCCTACGAGCAGTACTTC.